Below, one TCR beta chain is given with its context. This sample is drawn from a study of blood T cell repertoires in COVID-19. Overall study context: Samples taken during acute and convalescent COVID-19 were collected in the United States, Italy and Spain. In each case, the material was cDNA or gDNA derived from T cells, B-cell-depleted T cells, or PBMCs.

Original analysis: From reference gene primer amplification, estimates of nucleated cell counts were derived. Here immunoSEQ multiplex PCR was the method, and the copy in TCRdb shows in-frame clones only, minus some. Clonal size and the V and J genes are those of that table, whereas D and trimming came from the DNA. There are a few hundred thousand clones in the sample; 70% to 90% occur only once, and less than 4% lies in the top ten. CDR3 length: 13 amino acids. V lost 6 bases and J 4 bases, leaving 10 bases between the germline ends. The genes are TRBV12-3 or TRBV12-4 and TRBJ1-5, with unresolved D. This sequence was found in a man aged 18-30 years with active or convalescent COVID-19. Material for sequencing was peripheral blood. CDR3 sequence: CASRPYYNQPQHF. In DNA form, the CDR3 reads TGTGCCAGCAGGCCGTACTATAATCAGCCCCAGCATTTT.